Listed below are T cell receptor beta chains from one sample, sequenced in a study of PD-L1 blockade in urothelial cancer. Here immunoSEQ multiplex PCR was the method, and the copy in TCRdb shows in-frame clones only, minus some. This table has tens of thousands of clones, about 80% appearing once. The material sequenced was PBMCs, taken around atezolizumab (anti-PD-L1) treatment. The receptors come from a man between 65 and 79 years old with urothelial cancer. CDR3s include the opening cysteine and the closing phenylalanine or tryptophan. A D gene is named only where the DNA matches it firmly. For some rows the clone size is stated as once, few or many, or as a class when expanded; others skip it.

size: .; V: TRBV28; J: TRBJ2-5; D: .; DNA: TGTGCCAGCAGTACAAATCGGGGCCAAGAGACCCAGTACTTC; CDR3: CASSTNRGQETQYF
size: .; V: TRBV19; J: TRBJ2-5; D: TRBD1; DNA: TGTGCCAGTAGTTCCGGGACAGAAGAGACCCAGTACTTC; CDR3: CASSSGTEETQYF
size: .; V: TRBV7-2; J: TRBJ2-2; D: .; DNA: TGTGCCAGCAGCTTTATCGGGTCTAGGAACACCGGGGAGCTGTTTTTT; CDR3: CASSFIGSRNTGELFF
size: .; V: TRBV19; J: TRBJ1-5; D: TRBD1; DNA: TGTGCCAGTAGAAGGGACAGGGGGCTTGGGGGCAATCAGCCCCAGCATTTT; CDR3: CASRRDRGLGGNQPQHF
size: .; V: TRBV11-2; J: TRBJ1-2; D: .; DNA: TGTGCCAGCAGCCCCGACAGGCCGAGGGGCTACACCTTC; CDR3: CASSPDRPRGYTF
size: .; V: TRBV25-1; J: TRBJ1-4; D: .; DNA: TGTGCCAGCAGTGAATGGTGGCAGGGAGGGGGTGAAAAACTGTTTTTT; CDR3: CASSEWWQGGGEKLFF
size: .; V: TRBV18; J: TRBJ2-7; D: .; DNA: TGTGCCAGCTCACCGGGCCGGGAATACTCCTACGAGCAGTACTTC; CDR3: CASSPGREYSYEQYF
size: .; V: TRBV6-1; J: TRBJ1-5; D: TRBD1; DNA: TGTGCCAGCAGTGGACAGGGAGCCAATGGTCAGCCCCAGCATTTT; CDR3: CASSGQGANGQPQHF
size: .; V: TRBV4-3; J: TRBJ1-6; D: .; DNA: TGCGCCAGCAGCCAAGGGGGGGGTAGGGCACCCCTCCACTTT; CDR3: CASSQGGGRAPLHF
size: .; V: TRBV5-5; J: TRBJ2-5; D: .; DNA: TGTGCCAGCAGCTTGAGACAGATCCAAGAGACCCAGTACTTC; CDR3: CASSLRQIQETQYF
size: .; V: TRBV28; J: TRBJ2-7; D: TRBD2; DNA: TGTGCCAGCAGTCCCAGCGGGAGTGGGACCTACGAGCAGTACTTC; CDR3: CASSPSGSGTYEQYF
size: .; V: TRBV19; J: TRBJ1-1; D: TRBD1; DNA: TGTGCCAGTAGTGTGACAGGGGGTGGCACTGAAGCTTTCTTT; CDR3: CASSVTGGGTEAFF
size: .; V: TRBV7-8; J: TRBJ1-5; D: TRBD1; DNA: TGTGCCAGCAGCCAGGTTCGGGACAGGTCTAGGCAGCCCCAGCATTTT; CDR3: CASSQVRDRSRQPQHF
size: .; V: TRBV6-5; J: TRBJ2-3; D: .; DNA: TGTGCCAGCAGCCGGGCGGGCAGAAACACAGATACGCAGTATTTT; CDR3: CASSRAGRNTDTQYF
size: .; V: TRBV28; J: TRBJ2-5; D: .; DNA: TGTGCCAGCAGCCCCATGGGGGGACAAGAGACCCAGTACTTC; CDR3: CASSPMGGQETQYF
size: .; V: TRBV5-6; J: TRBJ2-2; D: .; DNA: TGTGCCAGCAGCTACACCCCCTACTTCGGGGAACCGAACACCGGGGAGCTGTTTTTT; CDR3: CASSYTPYFGEPNTGELFF
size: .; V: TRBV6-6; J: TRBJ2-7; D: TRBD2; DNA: TGTGCCAGCAGTAGGACTAGCGGCCTATACGAGCAGTACTTC; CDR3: CASSRTSGLYEQYF
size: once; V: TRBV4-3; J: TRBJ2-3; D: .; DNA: TGCGCCAGCAGCCAAGCCAGGTCAAGCACAGATACGCAGTATTTT; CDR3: CASSQARSSTDTQYF